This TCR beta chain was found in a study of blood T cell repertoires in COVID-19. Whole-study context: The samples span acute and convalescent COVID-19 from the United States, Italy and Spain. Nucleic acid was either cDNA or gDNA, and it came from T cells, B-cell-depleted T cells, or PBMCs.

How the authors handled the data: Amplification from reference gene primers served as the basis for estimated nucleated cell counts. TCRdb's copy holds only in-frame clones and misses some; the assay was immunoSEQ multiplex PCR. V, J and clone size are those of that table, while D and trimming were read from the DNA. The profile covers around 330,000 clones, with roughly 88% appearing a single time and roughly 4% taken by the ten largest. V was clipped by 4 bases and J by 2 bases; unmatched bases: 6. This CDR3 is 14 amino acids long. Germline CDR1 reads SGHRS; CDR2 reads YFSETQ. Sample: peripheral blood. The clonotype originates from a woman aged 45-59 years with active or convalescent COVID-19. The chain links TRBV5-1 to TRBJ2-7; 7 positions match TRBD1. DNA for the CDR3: TGCGCCAGCAGCCCCGGACAGGTTGCCTACGAGCAGTACTTC. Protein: CASSPGQVAYEQYF.